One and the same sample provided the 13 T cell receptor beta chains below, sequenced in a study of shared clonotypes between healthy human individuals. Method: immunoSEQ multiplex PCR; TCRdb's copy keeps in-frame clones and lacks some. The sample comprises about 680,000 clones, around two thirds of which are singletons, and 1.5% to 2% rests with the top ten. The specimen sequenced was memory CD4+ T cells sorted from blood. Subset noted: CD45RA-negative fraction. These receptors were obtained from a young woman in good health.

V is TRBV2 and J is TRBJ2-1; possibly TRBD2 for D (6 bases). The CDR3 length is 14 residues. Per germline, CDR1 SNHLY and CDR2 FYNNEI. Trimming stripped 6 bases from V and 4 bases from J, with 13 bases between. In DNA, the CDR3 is TGTGCCAGCAGGAGGGCGGGAACATACAATGAGCAGTTCTTC. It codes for CASRRAGTYNEQFF.

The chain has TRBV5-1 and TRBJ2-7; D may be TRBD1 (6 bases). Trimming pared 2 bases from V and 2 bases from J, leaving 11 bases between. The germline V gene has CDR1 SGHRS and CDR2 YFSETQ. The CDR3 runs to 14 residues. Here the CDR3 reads CASSLGQWTYEQYF. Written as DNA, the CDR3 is TGCGCCAGCAGCTTAGGACAGTGGACCTACGAGCAGTACTTC. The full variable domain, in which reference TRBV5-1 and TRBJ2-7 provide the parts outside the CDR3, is KAGVTQTPRYLIKTRGQQVTLSCSPISGHRSVSWYQQTPGQGLQFLFEYFSETQRNKGNFPGRFSGRQFSNSRSEMNVSTLELGDSALYLCASSLGQWTYEQYFGPGTRLTVT.

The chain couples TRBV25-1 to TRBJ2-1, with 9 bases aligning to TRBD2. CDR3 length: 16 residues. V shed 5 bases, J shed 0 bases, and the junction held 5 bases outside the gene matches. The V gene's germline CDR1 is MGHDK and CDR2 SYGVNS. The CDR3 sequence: CASSRRTSASYNEQFF. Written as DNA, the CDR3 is TGTGCCAGCAGTCGCCGGACTAGCGCCTCCTACAATGAGCAGTTCTTC.

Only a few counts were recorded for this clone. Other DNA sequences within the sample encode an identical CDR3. This CDR3 is CASSPPANYGYTF. The CDR3 bases are TGTGCCAGCTCACCACCAGCGAACTATGGCTACACCTTC. This chain links TRBV18 with TRBJ1-2; D not resolved. CDR1 is KGHSH, CDR2 LQKENI, per germline. The ends were cut back, 0 bases at V and 2 bases at J, with 4 bases in the middle. This CDR3 has 13 amino acids.

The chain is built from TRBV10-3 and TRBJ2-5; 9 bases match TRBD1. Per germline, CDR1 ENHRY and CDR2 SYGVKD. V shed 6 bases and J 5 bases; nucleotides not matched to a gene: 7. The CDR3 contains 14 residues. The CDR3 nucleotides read TGTGCCATCAGATCACAGGGGGCTACGGAGACCCAGTACTTC. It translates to CAIRSQGATETQYF.

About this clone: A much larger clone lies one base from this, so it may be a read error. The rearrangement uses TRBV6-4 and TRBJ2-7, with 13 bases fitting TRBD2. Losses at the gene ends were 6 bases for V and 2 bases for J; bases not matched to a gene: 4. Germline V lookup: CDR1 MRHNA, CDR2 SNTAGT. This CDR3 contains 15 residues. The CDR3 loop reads CASRAGTSGTYEQYF. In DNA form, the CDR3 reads TGTGCCAGCAGAGCCGGGACTAGCGGGACCTACGAGCAGTACTTC.

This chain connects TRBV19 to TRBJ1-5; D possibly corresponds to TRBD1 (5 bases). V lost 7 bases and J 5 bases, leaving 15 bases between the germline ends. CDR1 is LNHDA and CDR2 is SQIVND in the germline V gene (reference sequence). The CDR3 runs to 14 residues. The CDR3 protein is CASILRGADQPQHF. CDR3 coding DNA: TGTGCCAGTATCCTCCGCGGGGCTGATCAGCCCCAGCATTTT. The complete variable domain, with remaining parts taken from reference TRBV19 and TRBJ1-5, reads DGGITQSPKYLFRKEGQNVTLSCEQNLNHDAMYWYRQDPGQGLRLIYYSQIVNDFQKGDIAEGYSVSREKKESFPLTVTSAQKNPTAFYLCASILRGADQPQHFGDGTRLSIL.

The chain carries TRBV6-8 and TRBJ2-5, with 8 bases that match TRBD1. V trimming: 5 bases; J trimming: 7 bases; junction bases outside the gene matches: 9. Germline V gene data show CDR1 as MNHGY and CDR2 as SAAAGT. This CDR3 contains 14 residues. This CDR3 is CASSRGTGPGTQYF. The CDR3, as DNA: TGTGCCAGCAGTAGGGGGACAGGTCCGGGGACCCAGTACTTC.

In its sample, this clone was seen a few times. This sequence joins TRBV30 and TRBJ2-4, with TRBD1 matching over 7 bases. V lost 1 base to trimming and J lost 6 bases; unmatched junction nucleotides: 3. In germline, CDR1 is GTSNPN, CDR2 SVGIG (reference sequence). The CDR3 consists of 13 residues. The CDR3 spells CAWSGTGGNIQYF. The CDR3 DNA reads TGTGCCTGGAGTGGGACAGGAGGAAACATTCAGTACTTC.

Here the CDR3 reads CASSRTESSTEAFF. In nucleotides, the CDR3 is TGTGCCAGTAGTAGAACAGAGTCCTCCACTGAAGCTTTCTTT. The J gene is TRBJ1-1, the V gene TRBV19; D is unresolved. The CDR3 contains 14 residues. The V gene lost 4 bases and the J gene lost 4 bases, with 13 bases spanning the gap. Germline V gene data show CDR1 as LNHDA and CDR2 as SQIVND (reference sequence).

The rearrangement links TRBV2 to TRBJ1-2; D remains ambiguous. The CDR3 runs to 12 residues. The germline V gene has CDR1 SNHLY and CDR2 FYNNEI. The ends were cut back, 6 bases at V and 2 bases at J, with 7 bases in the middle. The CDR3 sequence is CASSQLNYGYTF. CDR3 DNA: TGTGCCAGCAGCCAGCTAAACTATGGCTACACCTTC.

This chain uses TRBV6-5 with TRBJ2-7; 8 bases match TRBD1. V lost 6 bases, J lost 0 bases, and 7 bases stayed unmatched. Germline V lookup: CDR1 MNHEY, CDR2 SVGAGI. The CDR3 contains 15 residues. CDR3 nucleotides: TGTGCCAGCAGGGGGACAGGAGGGAGCTCCTACGAGCAGTACTTC. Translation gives CASRGTGGSSYEQYF.

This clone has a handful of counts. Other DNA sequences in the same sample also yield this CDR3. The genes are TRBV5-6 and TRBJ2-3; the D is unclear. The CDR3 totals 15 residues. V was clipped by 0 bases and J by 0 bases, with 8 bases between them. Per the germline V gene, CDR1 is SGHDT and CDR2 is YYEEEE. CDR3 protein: CASSLGPASTDTQYF. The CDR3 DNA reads TGTGCCAGCAGCTTGGGGCCGGCTAGCACAGATACGCAGTATTTT.